Presented here are 31 T cell receptor beta chains from one specimen sequenced in a study of T cells in Graves' hyperthyroidism and ophthalmopathy. It was RNA transcripts that yielded the amplified TCR beta CDR3 regions. HTBI primers were the set used in a first-round RT-PCR of the TCR CDR3. In TCRdb, the multiplex PCR reads were re-called with MiXCR into one record per CDR3 protein. This sample has 500,000 or so distinct CDR3 sequences; approximately 17% occur once, and the top ten carry roughly 15%. Sequences were obtained from blood. The receptor source for this set is a woman under 30 with Graves' ophthalmopathy.

The rearrangement links TRBV4-2 to TRBJ2-7; the D gene is possibly TRBD2 (6 bases). V lost 1 base to trimming and J lost 2 bases, with 12 bases between them. The germline V gene has CDR1 LGHNA and CDR2 YNFKEQ. The CDR3 runs to 15 residues. The CDR3 sequence: CASSQGPGETYEQYF. In DNA form, the CDR3 reads TGTGCCAGCAGCCAAGGGCCGGGGGAGACCTACGAGCAGTACTTC.

This clonotype was picked up one time. This may be a read error: a much more frequent sequence differs by one nucleotide. The chain uses TRBV7-9 and TRBJ1-1; D is ambiguous. This CDR3 has 17 amino acids. The V and J ends lost 0 bases and 4 bases respectively, with 18 bases between them. CDR1 and CDR2 from the germline V gene are SEHNR and FQNEAQ (reference sequence). This chain's CDR3 is CASSLARPRGGSTEAFF. The DNA for the CDR3 is TGTGCCAGCAGCTTAGCCAGACCCCGGGGAGGGAGCACTGAAGCTTTCTTT. Looking up the rest from reference TRBV7-9 and TRBJ1-1 gives the full variable domain: DTGVSQNPRHKITKRGQNVTFRCDPISEHNRLYWYRQTLGQGPEFLTYFQNEAQLEKSRLLSDRFSAERPKGSFSTLEIQRTEQGDSAMYLCASSLARPRGGSTEAFFGQGTRLTVV.

V is TRBV4-3 and J is TRBJ2-3; possible D gene TRBD2, 5 bases. CDR3 length: 17 residues. Germline V lookup: CDR1 LGHNA, CDR2 YSLEER. Between the trimmed V and J ends, which lost 0 bases and 5 bases, there was a span of 18 bases. In nucleotides, the CDR3 is TGCGCCAGCAGCCAAGATCTACTAGTGGGCCTCATAGATACGCAGTATTTT. Translated: CASSQDLLVGLIDTQYF.

This sequence joins TRBV4-1 and TRBJ2-1; TRBD2 aligns across 9 bases. Unmatched junction bases numbered 2, after V lost 6 bases and J lost 8 bases. CDR1 is MGHRA and CDR2 is YSYEKL in the germline V gene. There are 12 residues in the CDR3. The CDR3 spells CASSSGSDEQFF. For the CDR3, the DNA is TGCGCCAGCAGTAGCGGGAGTGATGAGCAGTTCTTC.

This clonotype was picked up many times. The chain joins TRBV3-1 to TRBJ2-7; 7 nucleotides agree with TRBD1. Germline V gene sequence: CDR1 LGHDT, CDR2 YNNKEL (reference sequence). The CDR3 consists of 16 residues. Trimming cost V 3 bases and J 0 bases; bases outside gene matches: 8. The CDR3, as DNA: TGTGCCAGCAGCCACCCCAGGGGGACAAACTCCTACGAGCAGTACTTC. It codes for CASSHPRGTNSYEQYF.

With regard to this clonotype: This may come from a read error, since a much larger clone is one base off. This rearrangement joins TRBV11-2 to TRBJ2-3; no clear D gene. Germline values: CDR1 SGHAT, CDR2 FQNNGV. The CDR3 has 14 amino acids. Here the CDR3 DNA reads TGTGCCGGCAGTCTCCTGACCCGCACAGATACGCAGTATTTT. The encoded protein is CAGSLLTRTDTQYF.

This clonotype was detected ten times or more. The chain is built from TRBV6-5 and TRBJ2-7; D unclear. Germline CDR1 reads MNHEY; CDR2 reads SVGAGI. V lost 0 bases and J 3 bases, leaving 6 bases between the germline ends. The CDR3 runs 13 residues. Here the CDR3 DNA reads TGTGCCAGCAGTTACTCTTTCGGCTACGAGCAGTACTTC. Translation: CASSYSFGYEQYF.

The J gene is TRBJ2-3, the V gene TRBV20-1; D is ambiguous. Trimming removed 1 base at V and 0 bases at J, with 11 bases between. Germline V gene sequence: CDR1 DFQATT, CDR2 SNEGSKA (reference sequence). There are 15 residues in the CDR3. CDR3 sequence reads: CSARVLTPSTDTQYF. As DNA, the CDR3 is TGCAGTGCTAGAGTACTAACGCCTAGCACAGATACGCAGTATTTT.

This clonotype has only a few counts. This chain links TRBV20-1 with TRBJ2-3; the match to TRBD2 covers 16 bases. The CDR3 covers 17 residues. J gave up 1 base and V 6 bases, and 7 bases lay outside the gene matches. Germline CDR1 and CDR2: DFQATT and SNEGSKA (reference sequence). CDR3 DNA: TGCAGTGCCCCCGGGACTAGCGGGAGGGATGGCACAGATACGCAGTATTTT. Encoded protein: CSAPGTSGRDGTDTQYF.

This chain links TRBV6-1 with TRBJ1-1, with no clear D. CDR3 length: 17 amino acids. Germline V lookup: CDR1 MNHNS, CDR2 SASEGT. Trimming stripped 6 bases from V and 2 bases from J, with 22 bases between. The CDR3 region has the DNA TGTGCCAGCAGCGACCCACGTCGCGGGGAAAGAAACACTGAAGCTTTCTTT. The encoded protein is CASSDPRRGERNTEAFF.

The chain combines TRBV6-5 with TRBJ1-4; D is ambiguous. V lost 4 bases and J 6 bases, leaving 18 bases between the germline ends. The germline gives CDR1 MNHEY, CDR2 SVGAGI. The CDR3 totals 16 residues. In nucleotides, the CDR3 is TGTGCCAGCAGTTGGGGTTTTGAAATACGAGATGAAAAACTGTTTTTT. It codes for CASSWGFEIRDEKLFF.

This clonotype has ten or more counts. The gene calls are TRBV20-1 and TRBJ1-1, with D perhaps TRBD1 (6 bases). CDR3 size: 14 residues. Germline lookup yields CDR1 DFQATT and CDR2 SNEGSKA (reference sequence). In DNA form, the CDR3 reads TGCAGCGCAAAGCTAGGGGGGTCGAACACTGAAGCTTTCTTT. Its protein product is CSAKLGGSNTEAFF.

As for this clonotype: It may be a read error: a sequence one base away is much more abundant. V gene TRBV12-3 or TRBV12-4 combines with J gene TRBJ1-1; 7 bases map to TRBD1. The CDR3 sequence is 14 residues long. Losses at the gene ends were 6 bases for V and 11 bases for J; bases not matched to a gene: 15. CDR3 nucleotides: TGTGCCAGCAGCCAAGCCGGGGCCAAGACAGGGGCTTTCTTT. Translating gives CASSQAGAKTGAFF.

Ten or more counts support this clonotype. J is TRBJ2-1 and V is TRBV6-5; D perhaps matches TRBD2 (7 bases). The CDR3 length is 15 residues. V dropped 1 base and J dropped 6 bases, with 13 bases sitting between them. Germline V gives CDR1 MNHEY, CDR2 SVGAGI. The CDR3 coding sequence is TGTGCCAGCAGTTACTTAGGGGGGGGGCTCAATGAGCAGTTCTTC. Encoded protein: CASSYLGGGLNEQFF.

The table lists this clonotype with many counts. V and J are TRBV30 and TRBJ1-1; D possibly corresponds to TRBD1 (6 bases). The germline gives CDR1 GTSNPN, CDR2 SVGIG (reference sequence). There are 15 residues in the CDR3. Trimming left V 1 base short and J 6 bases short, with 18 bases between. The chain's CDR3 is CAWSGILGQTAEAFF. The CDR3 nucleotides read TGTGCCTGGAGTGGCATCCTCGGACAGACTGCTGAAGCTTTCTTT.

This clonotype was observed at least ten times. The chain combines TRBV27 with TRBJ1-5; possibly TRBD1 for D (6 bases). V lost 3 bases to trimming and J lost 5 bases, with 11 bases between them. CDR1 is MNHEY, CDR2 SMNVEV, per germline (reference sequence). This CDR3 contains 14 residues. CDR3 protein: CASSFSGAYQPQHF. The CDR3 region has the DNA TGTGCCAGCAGTTTCTCAGGGGCCTATCAGCCCCAGCATTTT.

This clonotype appeared a few times. This rearrangement joins TRBV28 to TRBJ1-1; the match to TRBD1 covers 8 bases. This CDR3 is built from 14 residues. Per germline, CDR1 MDHEN and CDR2 SYDVKM. V gave up 5 bases and J gave up 3 bases; unmatched junction bases: 5. CDR3 sequence reads: CASSPGQDDTEAFF. CDR3 nucleotide sequence: TGTGCCAGCAGTCCGGGACAGGACGACACTGAAGCTTTCTTT. Full variable domain (rest looked up from reference TRBV28 and TRBJ1-1): DVKVTQSSRYLVKRTGEKVFLECVQDMDHENMFWYRQDPGLGLRLIYFSYDVKMKEKGDIPEGYSVSREKKERFSLILESASTNQTSMYLCASSPGQDDTEAFFGQGTRLTVV.

This clonotype showed up just once. J is TRBJ1-5 and V is TRBV12-3 or TRBV12-4, with no clear D. Between the trimmed V and J ends, which lost 6 bases and 3 bases, there was a span of 9 bases. This CDR3 has 13 amino acids. DNA of the CDR3: TGTGCCAGCAGGGAGGGTACCAATCAGCCCCAGCATTTT. As protein: CASREGTNQPQHF.

The chain is built from TRBV20-1 and TRBJ2-1, with D possibly matching TRBD2 (6 bases). The germline gives CDR1 DFQATT, CDR2 SNEGSKA (reference sequence). V gave up 6 bases and J gave up 0 bases, with 18 bases separating them. The CDR3 is 16 amino acids. The CDR3 sequence: CSAERASESSYNEQFF. The CDR3 nucleotides read TGCAGTGCCGAGAGGGCTAGCGAGAGCTCCTACAATGAGCAGTTCTTC.

The chain joins TRBV4-1 to TRBJ1-1, with TRBD1 as a possible D gene (5 bases). This CDR3 contains 15 residues. Trimming removed 4 bases at V and 1 base at J, with 13 bases between. Germline CDR1 is MGHRA and CDR2 is YSYEKL. CDR3 sequence reads: CASSRGGRGNTEAFF. The CDR3 bases are TGCGCCAGCAGCCGGGGGGGTAGGGGGAACACTGAAGCTTTCTTT.

Details on this clonotype: Given a much more abundant clone one base away, this may be a read error. The chain is built from TRBV6-1 and TRBJ2-7; 8 nucleotides match TRBD1. Trimming at V came to 5 bases and at J to 2 bases, leaving 8 bases not matched to a gene. The CDR3 has 15 amino acids. Germline V gives CDR1 MNHNS, CDR2 SASEGT. This CDR3 reads CASSRTGTGAYEQYF. As DNA, the CDR3 is TGTGCCAGCAGTAGAACCGGGACAGGAGCCTACGAGCAGTACTTC.

This clonotype was detected a few times. The rearrangement joins TRBV15 to TRBJ1-4, with D possibly TRBD1 on 5 matching bases. V was pared by 0 bases and J by 6 bases, with 11 bases between. The CDR3 sequence is 15 residues long. Germline CDR1 LNHNV, CDR2 YYDKDF (reference sequence). DNA of the CDR3: TGTGCCACCAGCAGAGAGGGAGGGGATCATGAAAAACTGTTTTTT. This translates into CATSREGGDHEKLFF.

This clonotype came up many times. J is TRBJ2-1 and V is TRBV5-1; no firm D call. The CDR3 length is 15 residues. Germline V gene sequence: CDR1 SGHRS, CDR2 YFSETQ. Deletions cut 2 bases from V and 2 bases from J, with 11 bases between. Written as DNA, the CDR3 is TGCGCCAGCAGCTTCCGAAATACCCCCTACAATGAGCAGTTCTTC. It yields the protein CASSFRNTPYNEQFF. The variable domain in full, with the rest retrieved from reference TRBV5-1 and TRBJ2-1, is KAGVTQTPRYLIKTRGQQVTLSCSPISGHRSVSWYQQTPGQGLQFLFEYFSETQRNKGNFPGRFSGRQFSNSRSEMNVSTLELGDSALYLCASSFRNTPYNEQFFGPGTRLTVL.

This clonotype was recorded many times. The rearrangement links TRBV27 to TRBJ2-1; D gene ambiguous. The CDR3 is 15 residues long. With 6 bases removed from V and 0 bases from J, the gap between germline ends came to 12 bases. Germline CDR1 MNHEY, CDR2 SMNVEV (reference sequence). The DNA of the CDR3 is TGTGCCAGCAGCCCAGGCAGTAGCTCCTACAATGAGCAGTTCTTC. This encodes CASSPGSSSYNEQFF.

This rearrangement joins TRBV27 to TRBJ2-6; D assignment may be TRBD1 or TRBD2 (5 bases each). V lost 1 base and J 12 bases, leaving 13 bases between the germline ends. Germline CDR1 and CDR2: MNHEY and SMNVEV (reference sequence). The CDR3 loop spans 14 amino acids. The chain's CDR3 is CASSLYGTGSVLTF. Here the CDR3 DNA reads TGTGCCAGCAGTTTATATGGGACGGGGTCCGTCCTGACTTTC.

This clonotype was detected only a few times. The gene calls are TRBV28 and TRBJ1-1; the match to TRBD1 covers 11 bases. The germline CDR1 and CDR2 sequences are MDHEN and SYDVKM. CDR3 length: 17 amino acids. J gave up 6 bases and V 3 bases, and 12 bases lay outside the gene matches. The CDR3 sequence: CASSLIGWTGGSAEAFF. DNA of the CDR3: TGTGCCAGCAGTTTGATTGGGTGGACAGGGGGCTCAGCTGAAGCTTTCTTT.

This clonotype was picked up a small number of times. This rearrangement joins TRBV5-1 to TRBJ1-1; no firm D call. The CDR3 is made up of 11 amino acids. With 5 bases removed from V and 6 bases from J, the gap between germline ends came to 8 bases. Germline lookup yields CDR1 SGHRS and CDR2 YFSETQ. The CDR3 DNA sequence: TGCGCCAGCAGAAGAGCGGCTGAAGCTTTCTTT. Translation gives CASRRAAEAFF.

This clonotype is a singleton in its sample. The chain has TRBV3-1 and TRBJ2-7; TRBD1 matches 9 bases. The CDR3 is 16 residues long. In germline, CDR1 is LGHDT, CDR2 YNNKEL (reference sequence). With V trimmed by 1 base and J by 1 base, 5 bases remained unmatched. The chain's CDR3 is CASSQAGQGGSYEQYF. Written as DNA, the CDR3 is TGTGCCAGCAGCCAAGCGGGACAGGGAGGATCCTACGAGCAGTACTTC.

This clonotype was found a few times. This rearrangement joins TRBV19 to TRBJ1-6; 7 positions match TRBD1. This CDR3 contains 13 residues. Trimming at V came to 4 bases and at J to 13 bases, leaving 7 bases not matched to a gene. Germline CDR1 LNHDA, CDR2 SQIVND (reference sequence). CDR3 DNA sequence: TGTGCCAGTAGTAGAAACAGGGGTTCTCCCCTCCACTTT. It encodes CASSRNRGSPLHF.

The genes are TRBV5-1 and TRBJ1-1; D is unresolved. V was pared by 8 bases and J by 4 bases, with 18 bases between. Germline V gene sequence: CDR1 SGHRS, CDR2 YFSETQ. The CDR3 spans 14 residues. CDR3 nucleotide sequence: TGCGCCAGTAAGATAACTAGGGTCGTCACTGAAGCTTTCTTT. Translation: CASKITRVVTEAFF.

The genes are TRBV29-1 and TRBJ1-4, with D unclear. V lost 2 bases, J lost 5 bases, and 9 bases lay in between. The CDR3 is 13 residues long. Germline values: CDR1 SQVTM, CDR2 ANQGSEA. The DNA for the CDR3 is TGCAGCGTTGAATGGGGAGGGAATGAAAAACTGTTTTTT. Translating gives CSVEWGGNEKLFF.